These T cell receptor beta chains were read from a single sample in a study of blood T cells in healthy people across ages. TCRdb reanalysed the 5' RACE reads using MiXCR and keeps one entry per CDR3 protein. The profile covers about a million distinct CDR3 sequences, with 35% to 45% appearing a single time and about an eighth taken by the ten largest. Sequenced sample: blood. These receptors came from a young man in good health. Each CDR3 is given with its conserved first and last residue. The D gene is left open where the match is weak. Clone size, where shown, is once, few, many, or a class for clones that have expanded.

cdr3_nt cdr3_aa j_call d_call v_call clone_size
TGTGCCAGCAGTGAAACGACAGAAGCCCCGGGGCTACCCTACTACAATGAGCAGTTCTTC CASSETTEAPGLPYYNEQFF TRBJ2-1 - TRBV2 -
TGCAGTGCTGGACTCGGGACAGGGGGCCTCTATGGCTACACCTTC CSAGLGTGGLYGYTF TRBJ1-2 TRBD1 TRBV20-1 -
TGTGCCAGCAGCTTCGACCACACCGGGGAGCTGTTTTTT CASSFDHTGELFF TRBJ2-2 - TRBV7-3 -
TGCGCCAGCAGCCCGGTGGTGGCAGGACGAGAGACCCAGTACTTC CASSPVVAGRETQYF TRBJ2-5 - TRBV5-1 -
TGTGCCACCAGCAGAGGGGTCCCATATGAAAAACTGTTTTTT CATSRGVPYEKLFF TRBJ1-4 - TRBV15 few
TGTGCCAGCTCACCACCGGTTGGCGAGAACACTGAAGCTTTCTTT CASSPPVGENTEAFF TRBJ1-1 - TRBV18 -
TGTGCCAGCAGTTACGGCGGGGGGCTGAGCACTGAAGCTTTCTTT CASSYGGGLSTEAFF TRBJ1-1 - TRBV6-5 few
TGTGCCAGCAGTTACGAGTATAACTATGGCTACACCTTC CASSYEYNYGYTF TRBJ1-2 - TRBV6-5 -
TGTGCCACACAATTTAGGGGATACCTTAATGAGCAGTTCTTC CATQFRGYLNEQFF TRBJ2-1 - TRBV27 few
TGTGCCAGCCGGGGGGGCACGGAGACCCAGTACTTC CASRGGTETQYF TRBJ2-5 TRBD2 TRBV11-2 -
TGTGCCAGCGCCCCTATCCGCTCCTTCGAGCAGTACTTC CASAPIRSFEQYF TRBJ2-7 - TRBV27 -
TGTGCCAGCAGCCACGGGCCCGGGACTTACACTGAAGCTTTCTTT CASSHGPGTYTEAFF TRBJ1-1 - TRBV14 -
TGTGCCAGCAGCTCAACCCCAGGGGGCAGCGAGCAGTACTTC CASSSTPGGSEQYF TRBJ2-7 TRBD1 TRBV11-2 -
TGCGCCAGCAGCCTGACTAGCGGGGGATTCTACGAGCAGTACTTC CASSLTSGGFYEQYF TRBJ2-7 TRBD2 TRBV27 many
TGTGCCTGGAGTCGCTACAGGGGGCTCGGAGGCTACACCTTC CAWSRYRGLGGYTF TRBJ1-2 TRBD1 TRBV30 once
TGTGCCAGCAGCTTAAGGGGCGTGGGAGCCAAAAACATTCAGTACTTC CASSLRGVGAKNIQYF TRBJ2-4 - TRBV13 many
TGCAGTGCTAGAGATCCCGACTGGGAGAGCAATCAGCCCCAGCATTTT CSARDPDWESNQPQHF TRBJ1-5 - TRBV20-1 few
TGCGCCAGCAGCCAAGATTCGGCAGGTCAAGGTTCACCCCTCCACTTT CASSQDSAGQGSPLHF TRBJ1-6 - TRBV4-3 -
TGTGCCAGCCAAAAGAGGGTTCAAGAGACCCAGTACTTC CASQKRVQETQYF TRBJ2-5 - TRBV2 -
TGTGCCAGCAGTCCCCATAGGGGGGCTCAGAACTATGGCTACACCTTC CASSPHRGAQNYGYTF TRBJ1-2 - TRBV12-3/TRBV12-4 -
TGTGCCAGCAGCCTGACAGGTGGGTTTATGAACACTGAAGCTTTCTTT CASSLTGGFMNTEAFF TRBJ1-1 - TRBV28 -
TGCAGCGTATCGAAGGAAGAAAAACTGTTTTTT CSVSKEEKLFF TRBJ1-4 - TRBV29-1 -
TGTGCCAGCAGCCGAAGCGTGAACACCGGGGAGCTGTTTTTT CASSRSVNTGELFF TRBJ2-2 - TRBV4-2 -
TGTGCCAGCAGTTCACGGGGGAGAAGCACAGATACGCAGTATTTT CASSSRGRSTDTQYF TRBJ2-3 - TRBV27 -
TGCAGTGCAGTAGGCAGGCTCTATGGCTACACCTTC CSAVGRLYGYTF TRBJ1-2 - TRBV20-1 few
TGTGCCAGCAGTTATCGTGGGGCTAGCGGGCAAAGAGCAGATACGCAGTATTTT CASSYRGASGQRADTQYF TRBJ2-3 TRBD2 TRBV6-5 -
TGTGCCAGCAGCGTAGATGGCAGGGTTTTCTATGGCTACACCTTC CASSVDGRVFYGYTF TRBJ1-2 - TRBV9 few
TGTGCCACAGCGGGACAGGGGTACAATGGGCAGTACTTC CATAGQGYNGQYF TRBJ2-5 TRBD1 TRBV28 -
TGTGCCAGCAGCTTAGTATCGGGGGCGCGGTATGAGCAGTTCTTC CASSLVSGARYEQFF TRBJ2-1 - TRBV7-2 -
TGTGCCATCAGTGTGGAATACAATGAGCAGTTCTTC CAISVEYNEQFF TRBJ2-1 - TRBV10-3 -
TGCAGTGCTAGAGATCAAGCTCGGCTAATAAGCAATCAGCCCCAGCATTTT CSARDQARLISNQPQHF TRBJ1-5 - TRBV20-1 -
TGCAGTGCTAGAGATGCGGTAGCTGGAGAGACCCAGTACTTC CSARDAVAGETQYF TRBJ2-5 - TRBV20-1 -
TGTGCCGGCAGTCCCCCGGGGGGTAGGCAACCTAACTATGGCTACACCTTC CAGSPPGGRQPNYGYTF TRBJ1-2 - TRBV6-6 -
TGTGCCAGCAGTTTAATGGGACAGGGGGCGCGTGGCTACACCTTC CASSLMGQGARGYTF TRBJ1-2 TRBD1 TRBV28 -
TGCAGTGCTAGCCGGGACAGGGGGAACACCGGGGAGCTGTTTTTT CSASRDRGNTGELFF TRBJ2-2 TRBD1 TRBV20-1 -
TGTGCCAGCAGCGTAGCTGGGGGGGCAGGGCGCACAGATACGCAGTATTTT CASSVAGGAGRTDTQYF TRBJ2-3 - TRBV9 -
TGCGCCAGCAGCTTGGGACAGGAAAGCAATGAGCAGTTCTTC CASSLGQESNEQFF TRBJ2-1 - TRBV5-1 few
TGCAGCGCCAAGGGTTTCCGGACAGAAAGATCTGAACGCACAGATACGCAGTATTTT CSAKGFRTERSERTDTQYF TRBJ2-3 - TRBV29-1 -
TGCAGTGCCTGGGACAGGGGATACTACAATGAGCAGTTCTTC CSAWDRGYYNEQFF TRBJ2-1 TRBD1 TRBV20-1 once
TGTGCCAGCAGTTACTCGGGGACAGCATATGAAAAACTGTTTTTT CASSYSGTAYEKLFF TRBJ1-4 TRBD1 TRBV6-6 -
TGCAGTGCTAGTCGGGACAGGGTCGGGGAGCTGTTTTTT CSASRDRVGELFF TRBJ2-2 TRBD1 TRBV20-1 few
TGCGCCAGCAGCTTGCTTTCCGGGGCAGATGAAGAGACCCAGTACTTC CASSLLSGADEETQYF TRBJ2-5 - TRBV5-1 few
TGTGCCAGCAGCTTGTCGGCTGGGACAGGTGAAAAACTGTTTTTT CASSLSAGTGEKLFF TRBJ1-4 TRBD1 TRBV5-5 -
TGTGCCAGCAGCTTAGGCAAGACAGGGGATGAAAAACTGTTTTTT CASSLGKTGDEKLFF TRBJ1-4 TRBD1 TRBV7-2 -
TGCAGTGCCATTAGGCGGGACAAGTATGGCTACACCTTC CSAIRRDKYGYTF TRBJ1-2 - TRBV20-1 -
TGTGCCGGCAGCCCTAGCGGGCGCACAGATACGCAGTATTTT CAGSPSGRTDTQYF TRBJ2-3 TRBD2 TRBV12-3/TRBV12-4 -
TGTGCCAGCAGTCTCACCCAGGAACCGGGACAGGGAAACGGTAATGGCTACACCTTC CASSLTQEPGQGNGNGYTF TRBJ1-2 TRBD1 TRBV12-3/TRBV12-4 few
TGTGCCAGCAGCTTCGGTATTGGCTACACCTTC CASSFGIGYTF TRBJ1-2 - TRBV12-3/TRBV12-4 -
TGTGCCAACAGCAGAGATCGACTAGCGGATAACACCGGGGAGCTGTTTTTT CANSRDRLADNTGELFF TRBJ2-2 TRBD2 TRBV15 -
TGTGCCAGTACCGGGGCAGGGGGTCTTGAAGCTTTCTTT CASTGAGGLEAFF TRBJ1-1 TRBD1 TRBV19 few
TGTGCCAGCAGCGAAAAAGGGAGGGGGCCCTACAATGAGCAGTACTTC CASSEKGRGPYNEQYF TRBJ2-5 - TRBV7-8 -
TGCAGCGTTCGGACAGGGGGCCTTGGCTACACCTTC CSVRTGGLGYTF TRBJ1-2 TRBD1 TRBV29-1 few
TGTGCCAGCAGCCCTCGACTAGCGGGGGACTTAACAGATACGCAGTATTTT CASSPRLAGDLTDTQYF TRBJ2-3 TRBD2 TRBV7-9 few